Detailed here is one T cell receptor (beta chain). Profiling relied on immunoSEQ multiplex PCR, and the TCRdb table lists in-frame clones only, not all of them. The sample lists about 88,000 clones; about 90% were seen once. CDR3 length: 15 residues. From germline, CDR1 is PRHDT and CDR2 FYEKMQ (reference sequence). V lost 4 bases to trimming and J lost 1 base; unmatched junction nucleotides: 3. The source of the sample is a study of blood T cell repertoires in COVID-19. The V gene is TRBV13, the J gene TRBJ2-7, with 11 bases aligning to TRBD1. Sequencing input: peripheral blood. The receptor was derived from a man aged 18 to 29 with COVID-19, enrolled during active disease. Here the CDR3 reads CASSYRDRGSYEQYF. The CDR3 region has the DNA TGTGCCAGCAGCTACCGGGACAGGGGGTCCTACGAGCAGTACTTC.